Below, one TCR beta chain is given with its context. Its antigen is undetermined. Carried by the TCR beta cDNA libraries were unique molecular identifiers. TCRdb re-derived calls from the PCR reads in MiXCR, one entry per CDR3 protein. Here the sample spans hundreds of thousands of distinct CDR3 sequences, 39% being singletons. The data were obtained in a study of post-analysis software for immune sequencing data. General study findings and limits: Patients had higher frequencies than controls of a few TRBV segments, including TRBV5-6, TRBV5-1 and TRBV20-1.

Germline-derived CDR1 and CDR2 are DFQATT and SNEGSKA (reference sequence). The germline V and J ends were trimmed by 0 bases and 5 bases, with 2 bases remaining between them. This CDR3 is 11 amino acids long. Source material: blood. The chain uses TRBV20-1 and TRBJ2-1, with no clear D. This TCR was sampled from a girl aged 2 to 9 with multiple sclerosis. CDR3 DNA sequence: TGCAGTGCTAGAGAGGACAATGAGCAGTTCTTC. Its protein is CSAREDNEQFF.